This T cell receptor (beta chain) was recorded in a study of long-term antiretroviral therapy in people with HIV (dated by TCRdb to the early 2020s). Background for the entire study: The earliest samples were collected roughly a decade before the 2015 WHO recommendation for immediate ART, at a time when ART was usually postponed until CD4 counts fell. A retrospective serial study tested whether ART initiation and durable HIV suppression were associated with changes in peripheral blood TRB repertoire composition and diversity. A total of roughly 200 cryopreserved PBMC samples came from 25 to 35 adults with confirmed HIV infection and were collected serially over a mean of roughly six years (range 1-12). About 35% of the 30 participants with HIV were female. Test extractions of a monoclonal T-cell line alongside about 35 polyclonal samples showed no cross-contamination during QIAcube processing.

The immunoSEQ hsTCRB v3.0 assay was used at survey level resolution to sequence the TRB variable region. TRB sequencing targeted a depth of about 40,000-50,000 T-cell genomes per sample. TRB libraries were pooled and sequenced on an Illumina MiSeq using a v3 150-cycle kit. The authors' analysis ran thus. Repertoire analysis was performed in R inside a reproducible Nextflow workflow that covered QC, data transformation and analysis. LymphoSeq2, an R package for AIRR-Seq data exploration, was used to implement custom analyses. After excluding several samples that yielded fewer than 5000 total TRB sequences, 150 to 200 HIV repertoires remained for analysis. Among the 188 retained HIV repertoires, some 60 were collected before ART initiation and 120 to 140 were collected after ART initiation. Each repertoire was downsampled to 5000 TRB nucleotide sequences, and summary statistics were averaged across 100 downsampling iterations. The analysis kept only TRB sequences whose CDR3 regions were at least seven amino acids long. Two measures captured diversity: a Shannon entropy-derived clonality score and the Gini coefficient. In the repertoire networks, any two of the top 5000 CDR3 amino acid sequences were linked whenever the two sequences differed by an edit distance of one. Antigen specificity groups and MHC restriction were predicted for TRB CDR3 amino acid sequences with GLIPH2. To flag known CMV, EBV, HIV or tissue antigen associations, CDR3 amino acid sequences were matched against VDJdb and McPAS-TCR. Pre-ART, post-ART and control groups were compared with Wilcoxon signed-rank tests and Holm-Bonferroni correction. TCRdb obtained this table from immuneACCESS and retained in-frame rearrangements with V and J assigned. These tables miss some clones; where compared with another copy, unresolved V genes account for less than half of the shortfall, and the remainder is unexplained. Clone size and the V and J calls come from that table; the DNA yielded D and trimming. Counted in this sample were 20,000 to 25,000 clones; 70% to 90% of them appeared once. The top ten clonotypes cover just under 6.5% of the sample.

Inclusion was restricted to participants for whom at least one PBMC sample before ART initiation and at least two post-ART samples were available. All participants with HIV were treated in the United States of America. Before DNA extraction, cryopreserved samples of about 0.9-11 million PBMC were thawed and washed. At the time of the earliest PBMC sample, participants with HIV were aged between about 20 and 55 years. Each participant contributed PBMC samples from 1-4 timepoints before ART initiation and 2-8 timepoints after ART initiation, with a median of 7 samples. For every participant, serial HIV viral load, CD4+ T-cell count, ART history and demographic data were obtained. Genomic DNA was extracted from unsorted PBMC with a Qiagen kit on a QIAcube, with processing performed in batches of 12 samples. Results and caveats for the whole study, not just this receptor: The samples span the years 2004 to 2017, and the ART regimens used at that time may not be as effective as current regimens. Unsorted PBMC were profiled instead of sorted CD4+ and CD8+ T cells because pre-ART samples had limited cell numbers. Limited PBMC availability meant only the TCR beta chain was sequenced, without alpha chain pairing. ART initiation was associated with a significant increase in TRB diversity, but diversity stayed significantly below transplant donor controls even after long-term ART. Inferences about post-ART repertoire changes are limited because no data were available on ART adherence, viral resistance or therapy changes. At every time point, the repertoire was dominated by expanded TRB clones first identified before ART initiation, although this dominance fluctuated and, in many PLHIV, declined after ART. HIV repertoires had narrower CDR3 length ranges than controls, and the network structure suggested an antigen-experienced repertoire that shifted only slightly toward naive after ART.

On this clone: Its target antigen remains unknown. The input lacks base qualities; no much larger clone sits a single base away.

Unmatched junction bases come to 11, with V trimmed by 6 bases and J by 4 bases. The CDR3 spans 15 residues, from the cysteine through the phenylalanine. Only CDR3 DNA remains: 45 bases, in frame from the first base. The germline V gene provides CDR1 MNHEY and CDR2 SVGAGI. This specimen consisted of unsorted PBMCs, obtained 0.6 years after starting antiretroviral therapy. The sequence came from a man aged 55 to 69 with HIV. The V and J segments used are TRBV6-5 and TRBJ2-7; 8 nucleotides in the junction match TRBD1. The nucleotide sequence is given as TGTGCCAGCAGATGGTACCAGGGGGCTCTATACGAGCAGTACTTC. This encodes CASRWYQGALYEQYF.